A selection of T cell receptor beta chains follows, all from one sample in a study of response to subunit inactivated influenza vaccine. TCRdb recomputed calls from the RT-PCR reads with MiXCR, one row per CDR3 protein. The sample holds 530,000 or so distinct CDR3 sequences, less than 30% seen once. The sequences come from CD4+ T cells sorted from PBMCs, collected 5 to 6 days after vaccination. Receptors were obtained from a man in his forties or fifties who received an inactivated influenza vaccine. Both conserved end residues are part of each CDR3. A D gene is named only where the DNA matches it firmly. Size is stated for part of the rows, as once, few or many counts, or as a class when the clone is expanded.

clone size,D gene,V gene,J gene,CDR3 DNA,CDR3 protein
few,TRBD1,TRBV29-1,TRBJ2-5,TGCAGCGTTGAGAGAAGGGGGCCAGGGGAGACCCAGTACTTC,CSVERRGPGETQYF
few,.,TRBV29-1,TRBJ2-5,TGCAGCGTGCTGGGGGATGGGGCAGAGACCCAGTACTTC,CSVLGDGAETQYF
.,.,TRBV20-1,TRBJ2-7,TGCAGGGCTACAAGGGGACAAGGGCACGAGCAGTACTTC,CRATRGQGHEQYF
few,.,TRBV7-2,TRBJ1-1,TGTGCCAGCAGCTTCGCCCGGGGGGCGAACACTGAAGCTTTCTTT,CASSFARGANTEAFF
.,TRBD2,TRBV27,TRBJ2-5,TGTGTCTGGGGGGGGACTACGGAGACCCAGTACTTC,CVWGGTTETQYF
.,TRBD2,TRBV20-1,TRBJ2-1,TGCAGCGCGAGACTAGCGGGGTACAATGAGCAGTTCTTC,CSARLAGYNEQFF
.,TRBD1,TRBV15,TRBJ1-5,TGTGCCACCAGCGTGGGACAGACCAATCAGCCCCAGCATTTT,CATSVGQTNQPQHF
few,.,TRBV6-1,TRBJ2-3,TGTGCCAGCAGTGAGCACAAGAATACAGATACGCAGTATTTT,CASSEHKNTDTQYF
many,.,TRBV29-1,TRBJ2-3,TGCAGCGTTGAAAAGGGTTTCCCCCTCACTAGCACAGATACGCAGTATTTT,CSVEKGFPLTSTDTQYF
.,.,TRBV4-3,TRBJ2-3,TGCGCCAGCAGCCAATTAAAGGGCACAGATACGCAGTATTTT,CASSQLKGTDTQYF
.,.,TRBV5-1,TRBJ2-1,TGCGCCAGCAGCTTGCGGAGGGGGACCTACAATGAGCAGTTCTTC,CASSLRRGTYNEQFF
few,.,TRBV4-1,TRBJ1-2,TGCGCCAGCAGCCAAGTATCCCAAGGGGGATATGGCTACACCTTC,CASSQVSQGGYGYTF
.,.,TRBV6-2/TRBV6-3,TRBJ1-5,TGTGCCAGCAGCTCAAGACTGAGCTATAGCAATCAGCCCCAGCATTTT,CASSSRLSYSNQPQHF
.,.,TRBV5-6,TRBJ1-6,TGTGCCAGCAGCTCACGGGACCGCAATTCACCCCTCCACTTT,CASSSRDRNSPLHF
few,TRBD1,TRBV4-2,TRBJ2-7,TGTGCCAGCAGCCAAGGATTTCGGGACAGGGCCTACGAGCAGTACTTC,CASSQGFRDRAYEQYF
.,TRBD2,TRBV12-3/TRBV12-4,TRBJ2-1,TGTGCCAGCAGTTCCATCTTAGCGGGACCCTACAATGAGCAGTTCTTC,CASSSILAGPYNEQFF
.,.,TRBV7-2,TRBJ1-6,TGTGCCAGCAGCTTCGGCACAGGCAGCGCCCTCCACTTT,CASSFGTGSALHF
.,TRBD2,TRBV6-2/TRBV6-3,TRBJ2-7,TGTGCCAGCAAACATGGCGGGAGGGCCTACGAGCAGTACTTC,CASKHGGRAYEQYF
.,.,TRBV6-2/TRBV6-3,TRBJ2-3,TGTGCCAGTAAGGACAGTTTAACTAGCACAGATACGCAGTATTTT,CASKDSLTSTDTQYF
.,.,TRBV2,TRBJ1-5,TGTGCCAGAGAGACCAATCAGCCCCAGCATTTT,CARETNQPQHF
few,.,TRBV10-3,TRBJ2-3,TGTGCCATCAGTGAGTCGACCGGGACAGATACGCAGTATTTT,CAISESTGTDTQYF
few,.,TRBV20-1,TRBJ2-2,TGCAGTGCTAGGATCTCTGGCCAGGGGACCACCGGGGAGCTGTTTTTT,CSARISGQGTTGELFF
few,.,TRBV10-3,TRBJ1-1,TGTGCCATCAGTGCTTCTATTCCCAACACTGAAGCTTTCTTT,CAISASIPNTEAFF
few,TRBD1,TRBV10-2,TRBJ1-2,TGCGCCAGCAAGGACAGGGAATATGGCTACACCTTC,CASKDREYGYTF
.,TRBD2,TRBV6-2/TRBV6-3,TRBJ2-7,TGTGCCAGCAGACCAGCGGGAGGCGAGCAGTACTTC,CASRPAGGEQYF
few,.,TRBV4-2,TRBJ1-3,TGTGCCAGCAGCCAGACGACGAGCAGATCTGGAAACACCATATATTTT,CASSQTTSRSGNTIYF
.,.,TRBV27,TRBJ1-6,TGTGCCAGCAGTCCCCAGGTGTTTTCAAATTCACCCCTCCACTTT,CASSPQVFSNSPLHF
many,TRBD2,TRBV15,TRBJ2-5,TGTGCCACCAGCCTTGGGGGGGTCAAGGAAGAGACCCAGTACTTC,CATSLGGVKEETQYF
few,.,TRBV28,TRBJ2-1,TGTGCCAGCAGTCCTATGACAGGGAGGTTGAACGAGACCTTTTGGGATGAGCAGTTCTTC,CASSPMTGRLNETFWDEQFF
few,.,TRBV7-8,TRBJ1-1,TGTGCCAGCAGCCCGAACCCTAGGGGCACTGAAGCTTTCTTT,CASSPNPRGTEAFF
.,TRBD1,TRBV5-1,TRBJ1-2,TGCGCCAGCAGCAAGACAGGGAATAACTATGGCTACACCTTC,CASSKTGNNYGYTF
few,.,TRBV20-1,TRBJ1-2,TGCAGTGCCTTTGGGGACCAGAGGCCCTATGGCTACACCTTC,CSAFGDQRPYGYTF
.,TRBD2,TRBV4-2,TRBJ2-3,TGTGCCAGCAGCCAAGACGGGACTAGCGGGGGGGCATGGGATACGCAGTATTTT,CASSQDGTSGGAWDTQYF
.,.,TRBV12-3/TRBV12-4,TRBJ2-7,TGTGCCAGCAGAACCGGGACAAGATCCAACGAGCAGTACTTC,CASRTGTRSNEQYF
few,.,TRBV20-1,TRBJ2-3,TGCAGTGCTAGATATCCTAGCGTAGATACGCAGTATTTT,CSARYPSVDTQYF
few,TRBD1,TRBV24-1,TRBJ2-5,TGTGCCACCAGTGATTTATGGCGACAGGGGGCTCGGGAGACCCAGTACTTC,CATSDLWRQGARETQYF
few,.,TRBV7-6,TRBJ2-3,TGTGCCAGCAGCTTGGGGCTCGCGGAGACGTTCGGTGGTACGCAGTATTTT,CASSLGLAETFGGTQYF
.,.,TRBV29-1,TRBJ1-2,TGCAGCGTTGCCCGACAGGTATGGGACGTAGATGGCTACACCTTC,CSVARQVWDVDGYTF
many,TRBD2,TRBV5-1,TRBJ2-5,TGCGCCAGCAGGCCTAGCGGCGCGGGGGAGACCCAGTACTTC,CASRPSGAGETQYF
.,.,TRBV18,TRBJ2-1,TGTGCCAGCTCACCCAGGGCCCGCAGCGGTAATGAGCAGTTCTTC,CASSPRARSGNEQFF
many,.,TRBV12-3/TRBV12-4,TRBJ2-7,TGTGCCAGCAGTGAGGGGGGTTCCTACGAGCAGTACTTC,CASSEGGSYEQYF
.,.,TRBV6-5,TRBJ2-5,TGTGCCAGCAGTTCCCTTGGGGCCTTGGAGACCCAGTACTTC,CASSSLGALETQYF
.,.,TRBV6-2/TRBV6-3,TRBJ2-7,TGTGCCAGCACCGTCGACAACCTAATGACCTACGAGCAGTACTTC,CASTVDNLMTYEQYF
many,TRBD1,TRBV24-1,TRBJ1-4,TGTGCCACCAGTGGATTCGAGACAGGGAATGAAAAACTGTTTTTT,CATSGFETGNEKLFF
few,TRBD2,TRBV5-1,TRBJ2-3,TGCGCCAGCACCCTGGGACTAGCGGGAACAGATACGCAGTATTTT,CASTLGLAGTDTQYF
.,TRBD2,TRBV3-1,TRBJ2-7,TGTGCCAGCAGACCGAGCGGGAGCGGAAACGAGCAGTACTTC,CASRPSGSGNEQYF
many,TRBD1,TRBV29-1,TRBJ1-2,TGCAGCGTTAGGACAGGGGACTATGGCTACACCTTC,CSVRTGDYGYTF
many,.,TRBV11-2,TRBJ2-2,TGTGCCAGCAGCCGCGCTCTGGGCGGGAAGAACACCGGGGAGCTGTTTTTT,CASSRALGGKNTGELFF
few,.,TRBV10-2,TRBJ2-3,TGCGCCAGCAAGGGGGGTTCGCGGCGGGGATACACAGATACGCAGTATTTT,CASKGGSRRGYTDTQYF
.,TRBD2,TRBV20-1,TRBJ2-5,TGCAGTGCTAGTGGGGGGGTAATATGGGCCCAAGAGACCCAGTACTTC,CSASGGVIWAQETQYF